This TCR beta chain comes out of a study of response to subunit inactivated influenza vaccine. This CDR3 is built from 13 residues. Trimming cost V 2 bases and J 3 bases, with 7 bases left between them. CDR1 and CDR2 (germline): MNHNS, SASEGT. TCRdb reprocessed the RT-PCR reads with MiXCR, giving one entry per CDR3 protein. The table lists under 200,000 distinct CDR3 sequences, under 13% of them singletons. This clonotype turned up a few times. The origin of this receptor is a man aged 50-60 years who received an inactivated influenza vaccine. V and J are TRBV6-1 and TRBJ1-1; unclear D gene. The specimen comprised non-naive T cells sorted from PBMCs, sampled about 40 days after vaccination. CDR3 amino acids: CASSETADTEAFF. CDR3 coding DNA: TGTGCCAGCAGTGAAACGGCAGACACTGAAGCTTTCTTT.